Ten or more counts support the clone carrying this T cell receptor (beta chain). Its antigen remains unidentified. The hyperthyroidism patients had all been newly diagnosed, and their disease duration was under 2 months. Their ages ranged from 18 to 65 years. This CDR3 is 14 amino acids long. Deletions cut 4 bases from V and 4 bases from J, with 11 bases between. The germline CDR1 and CDR2 sequences are SGHAT and FQNNGV. This specimen comes from a study of T cells in Graves' hyperthyroidism and ophthalmopathy. RNA transcripts yielded amplified TCR beta CDR3 regions. With the HTBI primer set, the TCR CDR3 went through a first round of RT-PCR. TCRdb re-called the multiplex PCR reads with MiXCR, one entry per CDR3 protein. The table shows roughly 420,000 distinct CDR3 sequences, with around a sixth occurring only once. General observations from the study: Blood held most thyroid clonotypes expanded above 0.001 frequency.

This clonotype originated in a woman in her late teens or twenties with Graves' hyperthyroidism. This rearrangement joins TRBV11-2 to TRBJ2-1; tentatively, D is TRBD2 (5 bases). Sequencing was done on a sample of blood. The CDR3 coding sequence is TGTGCCAGCAGCTCGGCCGACTATTACAATGAGCAGTTCTTC. This translates into CASSSADYYNEQFF.